These 8 T cell receptor beta chains share one sample of origin, sequenced in a study of blood T cell repertoires in COVID-19. Clones were sequenced by immunoSEQ multiplex PCR, and TCRdb holds only the in-frame ones, with some missing. The repertoire has 100,000 to 110,000 clones, 80% to 95% of them found once; the top ten carry around 2.1%. The material sequenced was peripheral blood. These receptors were taken from a man aged 50 or older with active COVID-19.

This chain links TRBV19 with TRBJ1-6; possible D gene TRBD1, 5 bases. The V end was cut by 8 bases, the J end by 9 bases, with 14 bases between. CDR1 is LNHDA, CDR2 SQIVND, per germline (reference sequence). The CDR3 is made up of 13 amino acids. The CDR3 region is CASVGGNTSPLHF. CDR3 in DNA: TGTGCCAGTGTGGGGGGAAATACTTCACCCCTCCACTTT.

This chain uses TRBV6-8 with TRBJ2-7; 11 bases fit TRBD1. CDR3 length: 17 residues. Germline V gives CDR1 MNHGY, CDR2 SAAAGT. V trimming: 4 bases; J trimming: 4 bases; junction bases outside the gene matches: 12. In nucleotides, the CDR3 is TGTGCCAGCAGTTCCAGAGAGGGACAGGGGGGAACTTACGAGCAGTACTTC. It encodes CASSSREGQGGTYEQYF.

This chain connects TRBV7-2 to TRBJ2-3; perhaps TRBD2 as D (6 bases). This CDR3 comprises 15 residues. Germline V lookup: CDR1 SGHTA, CDR2 FQGNSA. The V end was cut by 3 bases, the J end by 3 bases, with 13 bases between. CDR3 amino acids: CASSFRGSRTDTQYF. CDR3 nucleotide sequence: TGTGCCAGCAGCTTTCGGGGGTCCAGGACAGATACGCAGTATTTT.

This chain connects TRBV7-8 to TRBJ1-3; tentative D call: TRBD1 (5 bases). Trimming removed 4 bases at V and 0 bases at J, with 7 bases between. This CDR3 is built from 14 residues. CDR1 is SGHVS and CDR2 is FQNEAQ in the germline V gene. The CDR3 region is CASSYDSSGNTIYF. Here the CDR3 DNA reads TGTGCCAGCAGCTACGACAGCTCTGGAAACACCATATATTTT.

The chain couples TRBV7-8 to TRBJ2-7; 7 nucleotides match TRBD1. From germline, CDR1 is SGHVS and CDR2 FQNEAQ. The CDR3 spans 13 residues. The V gene end was trimmed by 5 bases and the J gene end by 7 bases; junction bases not matched to a gene: 8. CDR3: CASSGDSRREQYF. CDR3 bases: TGTGCCAGCAGCGGGGACAGCCGTCGGGAGCAGTACTTC.

The chain employs TRBV5-4 and TRBJ2-2, with D tentatively TRBD1 (6 bases). CDR1 and CDR2 (germline): SGHNT, YYREEE (reference sequence). The CDR3 is made up of 14 amino acids. V shed 4 bases and J shed 1 base, with 8 bases lying between them. The DNA of the CDR3 is TGTGCCAGCAGCGCGGACAGGAACACCGGGGAGCTGTTTTTT. Its translation: CASSADRNTGELFF. Looking up the rest from reference TRBV5-4 and TRBJ2-2 gives the full variable domain: ETGVTQSPTHLIKTRGQQVTLRCSSQSGHNTVSWYQQALGQGPQFIFQYYREEENGRGNFPPRFSGLQFPNYSSELNVNALELDDSALYLCASSADRNTGELFFGEGSRLTVL.

This chain uses TRBV10-2 with TRBJ1-1; TRBD1 matches at 8 bases. The CDR3 consists of 15 residues. V was clipped by 6 bases and J by 0 bases; unmatched bases: 6. CDR1 is WSHSY, CDR2 SAAADI, per germline. The CDR3 sequence is CASSETGVMNTEAFF. DNA of the CDR3: TGCGCCAGCAGCGAGACAGGGGTGATGAACACTGAAGCTTTCTTT.

The chain has TRBV19 and TRBJ2-2, with 7 bases that match TRBD1. V lost 5 bases and J lost 6; bases outside the gene matches: 12. This CDR3 contains 16 residues. Germline-derived CDR1 and CDR2 are LNHDA and SQIVND (reference sequence). In DNA form, the CDR3 reads TGTGCCAGTAGTCCGGGACAGTGGGCGAAGGCCGGGGAGCTGTTTTTT. Translation gives CASSPGQWAKAGELFF.